This T cell receptor beta chain originates from a study of CDR3 diversity in severe acne. The CDR3 has 14 amino acids. Germline CDR1 MRHNA, CDR2 SNTAGT. V shed 4 bases, J shed 7 bases, and the junction held 5 bases outside the gene matches. In TCRdb, the PCR reads were re-called with MiXCR into one record per CDR3 protein. The repertoire holds about 90,000 distinct CDR3 sequences, with under 55% as singletons. Sequenced input: blood. The chain is built from TRBV6-4 and TRBJ2-2, with 8 bases that match TRBD2. This receptor was identified in a male donor with severe acne vulgaris. The CDR3 coding sequence is TGTGCCAGCAGTGCCGGGGGGGTCATCGGGGAGCTGTTTTTT. It yields the protein CASSAGGVIGELFF.